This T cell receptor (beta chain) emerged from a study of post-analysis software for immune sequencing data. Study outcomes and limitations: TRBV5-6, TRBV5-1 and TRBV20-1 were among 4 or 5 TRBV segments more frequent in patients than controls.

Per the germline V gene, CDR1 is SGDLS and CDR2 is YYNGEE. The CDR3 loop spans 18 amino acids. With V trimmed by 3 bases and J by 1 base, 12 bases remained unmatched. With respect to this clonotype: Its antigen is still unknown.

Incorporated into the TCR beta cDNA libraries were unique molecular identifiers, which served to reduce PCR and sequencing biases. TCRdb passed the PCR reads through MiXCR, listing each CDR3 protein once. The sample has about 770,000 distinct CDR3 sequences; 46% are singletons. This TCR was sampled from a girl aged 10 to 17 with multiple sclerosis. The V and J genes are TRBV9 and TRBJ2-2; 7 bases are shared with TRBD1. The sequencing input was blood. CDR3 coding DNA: TGTGCCAGCAGCGCCCATCCAGACAGGGAGAGGAACACCGGGGAGCTGTTTTTT. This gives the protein CASSAHPDRERNTGELFF.